The T cell receptor beta chain under discussion was sequenced for a study of cytomegalovirus exposure and HLA in healthy donors. 13 Jbeta primers and 60 Vbeta primers were used for the PCR. Only in-frame clones appear in the TCRdb table, and some are missing; sequencing was by immunoSEQ multiplex PCR. This table holds about 150,000 clones, around a tenth found once. This clone was picked up a small number of times. As yet, its antigen is unknown. Findings of the study overall: Excluded were some V segments that proved indistinguishable, including TRBV6-2 and TRBV6-3. For presence/absence analyses, sequencing depth was assumed to be roughly uniform across donors. Previously analyzed data showed that most TCR beta V segments were productive at a frequency of about 87% or about 30%.

Germline assignment: CDR1 LGHNA and CDR2 YSLEER. The J segment lost 0 bases and the V segment lost 1 base, leaving 9 bases of the junction unmatched. CDR3 size: 19 residues. This rearrangement joins TRBV4-3 to TRBJ2-4, with 10 bases matching TRBD2. The specimen sequenced was PBMCs. This sequence was found in a male donor in good health and CMV-seronegative. CDR3 residues: CASSQVFGLADLAKNIQYF. DNA of the CDR3: TGCGCCAGCAGCCAAGTATTCGGACTAGCGGACCTAGCCAAAAACATTCAGTACTTC.